These 19 T cell receptor beta chains share one sample of origin, sequenced in a study of T cell responses to AZD1222 COVID-19 vaccine. Method: immunoSEQ multiplex PCR; TCRdb's copy keeps in-frame clones and lacks some. In the table there are roughly 180,000 clones, more than 85% of which are singletons. This material consisted of peripheral blood, taken 28 days after the second AZD1222 dose. The receptors come from an adult who received the AZD1222 COVID-19 vaccine.

J is TRBJ2-2 and V is TRBV19, with TRBD2 matching 11 bases. This CDR3 region has 15 residues. The germline gives CDR1 LNHDA, CDR2 SQIVND (reference sequence). The ends lost 2 bases at V and 5 bases at J; junction bases unmatched: 1. The CDR3 sequence is CASSIRTSGTGELFF. DNA of the CDR3: TGTGCCAGTAGTATAAGGACTAGCGGGACCGGGGAGCTGTTTTTT.

The chain couples TRBV4-1 to TRBJ1-5; D is unresolved. The CDR3 is made up of 15 amino acids. The ends were cut back, 4 bases at V and 0 bases at J, with 10 bases in the middle. Germline V gene sequence: CDR1 MGHRA, CDR2 YSYEKL. Written as DNA, the CDR3 is TGCGCCAGCAGCCTAGCATTAGATAGCAATCAGCCCCAGCATTTT. This codes for CASSLALDSNQPQHF.

V is TRBV6-5 and J is TRBJ1-1; D gene ambiguous. CDR1 and CDR2 from the germline V gene are MNHEY and SVGAGI. V lost 2 bases to trimming and J lost 4 bases, with 14 bases between them. This CDR3 spans 15 amino acids. The CDR3 region has the DNA TGTGCCAGCAGTTACCCCCGCCTCCGGGGCACTGAAGCTTTCTTT. It yields the protein CASSYPRLRGTEAFF.

V is TRBV24-1 and J is TRBJ1-1, with D possibly TRBD1 on 6 matching bases. The germline gives CDR1 KGHDR, CDR2 SFDVKD. With 5 bases removed from V and 5 bases from J, the gap between germline ends came to 20 bases. CDR3 length: 16 residues. The CDR3 DNA reads as TGTGCCACCAGTGTTCGTTTGGAGGGGGGGGGAACTGAAGCTTTCTTT. Its protein is CATSVRLEGGGTEAFF.

V usage is TRBV5-1 and J usage is TRBJ2-2, with TRBD1 matching 8 bases. Trimming at V came to 3 bases and at J to 4 bases, leaving 8 bases not matched to a gene. Germline values: CDR1 SGHRS, CDR2 YFSETQ. The CDR3 is made up of 16 amino acids. The CDR3 sequence is CASSSTGGQITGELFF. As DNA, the CDR3 is TGCGCCAGCAGCTCCACAGGGGGTCAGATCACCGGGGAGCTGTTTTTT.

The V call is TRBV7-2, the J call TRBJ2-1; 10 bases map to TRBD2. CDR1 SGHTA and CDR2 FQGNSA come from the germline V gene. Trimming at V came to 8 bases and at J to 10 bases, leaving 8 bases not matched to a gene. The CDR3 totals 13 residues. The CDR3 reads CASGLAGVGEQFF. The CDR3 coding sequence is TGTGCCAGCGGGCTAGCGGGAGTAGGGGAGCAGTTCTTC.

The chain uses TRBV6-5 and TRBJ2-7, with 9 bases that match TRBD1. Germline V lookup: CDR1 MNHEY, CDR2 SVGAGI. The CDR3 runs to 15 residues. V gave up 4 bases and J gave up 6 bases; unmatched junction bases: 10. CDR3 coding DNA: TGTGCCAGCAGTTCCGGGACAGGGATCCCCGGCGAGCAGTACTTC. This gives the protein CASSSGTGIPGEQYF.

As regards this clone: The sample has other DNA sequences that encode this CDR3 too. The chain carries TRBV11-3 and TRBJ2-7, with D perhaps TRBD2 (5 bases). Trimming took off 1 base at V and 0 bases at J, with 7 bases between the two ends. This CDR3 is 14 amino acids long. Germline V gene lookup returns CDR1 SGHNT and CDR2 YENEEA. This chain's CDR3 is CASSLGGSSYEQYF. The CDR3 nucleotides read TGTGCCAGCAGCTTAGGTGGGAGCTCCTACGAGCAGTACTTC.

The CDR3 DNA reads as TGCGCCAGCAGTGAGTTCCTAGCGGGAGGTAGGACAGATACGCAGTATTTT. This encodes CASSEFLAGGRTDTQYF. The J gene is TRBJ2-3, the V gene TRBV10-1; 11 nucleotides align to TRBD2. In germline, CDR1 is WNHNN, CDR2 SYGVQD (reference sequence). The CDR3 is 17 residues long. The junction had 6 bases not matched to a gene; V was cut back by 1 base and J by 3 bases.

The CDR3, as DNA: TGCGCCAGCAGCTTCGGCCCGGAGGGTGAGCAGTACTTC. This codes for CASSFGPEGEQYF. The chain is built from TRBV5-1 and TRBJ2-7; D possibly corresponds to TRBD2 (6 bases). The V end was cut by 2 bases, the J end by 7 bases, with 13 bases between. Germline V gives CDR1 SGHRS, CDR2 YFSETQ. CDR3 length equals 13 residues.

The chain joins TRBV27 to TRBJ2-7; D is possibly TRBD2 (5 bases). Germline-derived CDR1 and CDR2 are MNHEY and SMNVEV (reference sequence). V lost 5 bases and J 9 bases, leaving 11 bases between the germline ends. The CDR3 loop spans 11 amino acids. In DNA, the CDR3 is TGTGCCAGCAGTGGTCGAGGGCGGCAGTACTTC. Residues: CASSGRGRQYF.

The CDR3 is CASSEYSTNTGELFF. The CDR3 region has the DNA TGTGCCAGCAGTGAATACAGCACGAACACCGGGGAGCTGTTTTTT. The V gene is TRBV2, the J gene TRBJ2-2; D call uncertain. From germline, CDR1 is SNHLY and CDR2 FYNNEI. The CDR3 is 15 residues long. With 2 bases removed from V and 0 bases from J, the gap between germline ends came to 7 bases.

This clone was detected once. The CDR3 nucleotides are TGTGCCAGCAGCCCCCTTAGTTTTGGGACTACCAATGAGCAGTTCTTC. This gives the protein CASSPLSFGTTNEQFF. The chain combines TRBV7-3 with TRBJ2-1; 7 positions match TRBD2. V shed 5 bases, J shed 6 bases, and the junction held 13 bases outside the gene matches. CDR1 and CDR2 from the germline V gene are SGHTA and FQGTGA. The CDR3 has 16 residues.

V usage is TRBV7-9 and J usage is TRBJ1-1; 7 bases fit TRBD1. Germline CDR1 and CDR2: SEHNR and FQNEAQ (reference sequence). V lost 5 bases, J lost 3 bases, and 9 bases stayed unmatched. The CDR3 length is 15 residues. The CDR3 is CASSHHRGLDTEAFF. Written as DNA, the CDR3 is TGTGCCAGCAGCCACCACAGGGGTCTGGACACTGAAGCTTTCTTT.

V is TRBV12-3 or TRBV12-4 and J is TRBJ2-1, with D tentatively TRBD2 (7 bases). V was cut by 8 bases and J by 10 bases, with 18 bases left in between. The CDR3 extends over 13 amino acids. The CDR3 bases are TGTGCCAGCGTCGGGGGGCCTGAGCCGGAGCAGTTCTTC. Residues: CASVGGPEPEQFF.

The rearrangement joins TRBV6-5 to TRBJ2-3; 8 nucleotides line up with TRBD2. Germline loops: CDR1 MNHEY, CDR2 SVGAGI. With 8 bases clipped from V and 7 bases from J, the junction kept 8 bases outside the gene matches. The CDR3 loop spans 13 amino acids. CDR3 coding DNA: TGTGCCAGCTCGGGTACTAGCGGAAATACGCAGTATTTT. This codes for CASSGTSGNTQYF.

The chain employs TRBV9 and TRBJ1-2; possible D gene TRBD1, 5 bases. The CDR3 consists of 18 residues. Germline CDR1 is SGDLS and CDR2 is YYNGEE. V was trimmed by 0 bases and J by 0 bases, leaving 18 bases between them. The CDR3, as DNA: TGTGCCAGCAGCGTAGCTAGCGGCTACAGGAAAACTAACTATGGCTACACCTTC. This codes for CASSVASGYRKTNYGYTF.

This chain joins TRBV5-4 and TRBJ2-3; TRBD2 agrees at 13 bases. J gave up 1 base and V 4 bases, and 6 bases lay outside the gene matches. Germline V lookup: CDR1 SGHNT, CDR2 YYREEE (reference sequence). This CDR3 is built from 17 residues. The DNA for the CDR3 is TGTGCCAGCAGCGGGACTAGCGGGATCTCCGGCACAGATACGCAGTATTTT. Amino acid sequence: CASSGTSGISGTDTQYF.

J is TRBJ1-5 and V is TRBV7-8, with 9 bases matching TRBD1. This CDR3 comprises 17 residues. V shed 1 base, J shed 1 base, and the junction held 5 bases outside the gene matches. Per germline, CDR1 SGHVS and CDR2 FQNEAQ. The CDR3 protein is CASSLGDRVKSNQPQHF. The CDR3 DNA follows: TGTGCCAGCAGCTTAGGGGACAGGGTAAAGAGCAATCAGCCCCAGCATTTT.